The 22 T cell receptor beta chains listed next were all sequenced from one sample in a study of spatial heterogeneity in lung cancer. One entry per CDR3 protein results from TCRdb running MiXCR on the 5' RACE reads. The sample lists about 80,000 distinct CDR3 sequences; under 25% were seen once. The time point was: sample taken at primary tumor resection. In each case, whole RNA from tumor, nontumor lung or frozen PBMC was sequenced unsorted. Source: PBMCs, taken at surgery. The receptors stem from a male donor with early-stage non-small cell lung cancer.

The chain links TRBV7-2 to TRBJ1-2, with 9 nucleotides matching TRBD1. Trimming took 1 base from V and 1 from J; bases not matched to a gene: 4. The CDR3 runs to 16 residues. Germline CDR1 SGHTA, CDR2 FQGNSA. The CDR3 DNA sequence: TGTGCCAGCAGCTTAGGCAGGACAGGGGTTAACTATGGCTACACCTTC. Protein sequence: CASSLGRTGVNYGYTF.

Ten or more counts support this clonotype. The CDR3 bases are TGCGCCAGCAGCCAAGATAGATTGGACAGCCTATCGAACTATGGCTACACCTTC. Translating gives CASSQDRLDSLSNYGYTF. The genes are TRBV4-1 and TRBJ1-2, with a weak D call TRBD1 (6 bases). Germline CDR1 reads MGHRA; CDR2 reads YSYEKL. The V end lost 0 bases, the J end lost 2 bases, and 19 bases lay between the germline ends. The length of the CDR3 is 18 residues.

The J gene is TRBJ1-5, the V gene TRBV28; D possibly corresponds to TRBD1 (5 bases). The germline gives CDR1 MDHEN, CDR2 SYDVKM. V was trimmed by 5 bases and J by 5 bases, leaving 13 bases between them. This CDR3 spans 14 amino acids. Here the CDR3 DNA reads TGTGCCAGCAGTACCGGGACCCGACATCAGCCCCAGCATTTT. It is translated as CASSTGTRHQPQHF.

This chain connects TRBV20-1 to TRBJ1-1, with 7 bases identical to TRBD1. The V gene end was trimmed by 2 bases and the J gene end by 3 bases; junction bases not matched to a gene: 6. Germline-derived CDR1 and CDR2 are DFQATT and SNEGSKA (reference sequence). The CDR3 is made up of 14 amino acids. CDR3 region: CSARSGTVDTEAFF. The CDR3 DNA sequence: TGCAGTGCTAGATCCGGGACAGTCGACACTGAAGCTTTCTTT.

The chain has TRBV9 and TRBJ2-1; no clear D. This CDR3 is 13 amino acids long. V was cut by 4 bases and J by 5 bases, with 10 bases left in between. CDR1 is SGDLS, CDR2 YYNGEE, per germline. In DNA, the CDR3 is TGTGCCAGCAGCCTCGACCCAGACAATGAGCAGTTCTTC. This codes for CASSLDPDNEQFF.

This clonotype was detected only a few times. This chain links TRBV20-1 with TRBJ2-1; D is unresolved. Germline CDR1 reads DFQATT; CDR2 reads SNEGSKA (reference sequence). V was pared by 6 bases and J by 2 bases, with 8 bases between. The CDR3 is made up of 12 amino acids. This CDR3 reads CSALSAYNEQFF. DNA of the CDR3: TGCAGTGCCCTCAGCGCCTACAATGAGCAGTTCTTC.

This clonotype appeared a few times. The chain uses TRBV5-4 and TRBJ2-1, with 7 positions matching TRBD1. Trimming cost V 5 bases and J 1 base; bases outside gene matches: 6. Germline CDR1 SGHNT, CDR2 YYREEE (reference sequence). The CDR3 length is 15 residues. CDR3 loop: CASSRRDSSYNEQFF. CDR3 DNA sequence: TGTGCCAGCAGTCGCCGGGACAGTTCCTACAATGAGCAGTTCTTC.

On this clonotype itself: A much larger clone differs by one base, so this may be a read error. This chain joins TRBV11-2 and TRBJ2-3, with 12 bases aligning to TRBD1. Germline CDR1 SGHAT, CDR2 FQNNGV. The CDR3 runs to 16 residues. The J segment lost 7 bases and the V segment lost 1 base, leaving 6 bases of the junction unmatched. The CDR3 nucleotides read TGTGCCAGCAGCTTAGTGGGACAGGGGGCAGCAAATACGCAGTATTTT. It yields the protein CASSLVGQGAANTQYF.

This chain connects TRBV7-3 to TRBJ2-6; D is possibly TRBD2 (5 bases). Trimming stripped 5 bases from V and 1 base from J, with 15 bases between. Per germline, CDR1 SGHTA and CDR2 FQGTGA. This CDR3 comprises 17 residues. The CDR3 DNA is TGTGCCAGCAGCCGCCGGGCCTCGGGGTCTGGGGCCAACGTCCTGACTTTC. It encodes CASSRRASGSGANVLTF. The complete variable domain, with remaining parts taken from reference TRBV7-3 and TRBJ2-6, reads GAGVSQTPSNKVTEKGKYVELRCDPISGHTALYWYRQSLGQGPEFLIYFQGTGAADDSGLPNDRFFAVRPEGSVSTLKIQRTERGDSAVYLCASSRRASGSGANVLTFGAGSRLTVL.

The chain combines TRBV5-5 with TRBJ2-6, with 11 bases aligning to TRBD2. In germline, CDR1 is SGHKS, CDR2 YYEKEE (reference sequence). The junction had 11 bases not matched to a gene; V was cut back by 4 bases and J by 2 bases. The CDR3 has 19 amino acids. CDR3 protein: CASSPLTSGVAAGANVLTF. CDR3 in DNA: TGTGCCAGCAGCCCGTTGACTAGCGGGGTCGCCGCTGGGGCCAACGTCCTGACTTTC.

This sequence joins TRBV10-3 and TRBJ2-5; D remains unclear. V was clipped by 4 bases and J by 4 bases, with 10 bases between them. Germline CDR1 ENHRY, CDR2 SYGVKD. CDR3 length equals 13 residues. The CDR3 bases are TGTGCCATCAGTGGCAGGTCTGGAGAGACCCAGTACTTC. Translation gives CAISGRSGETQYF.

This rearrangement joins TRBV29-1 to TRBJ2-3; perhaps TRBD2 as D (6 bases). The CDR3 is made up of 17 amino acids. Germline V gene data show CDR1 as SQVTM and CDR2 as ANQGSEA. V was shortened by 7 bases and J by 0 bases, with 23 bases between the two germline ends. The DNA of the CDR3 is TGCAGCGGCCTAGGATTCCGGGGGTTGATTAGCACAGATACGCAGTATTTT. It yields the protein CSGLGFRGLISTDTQYF.

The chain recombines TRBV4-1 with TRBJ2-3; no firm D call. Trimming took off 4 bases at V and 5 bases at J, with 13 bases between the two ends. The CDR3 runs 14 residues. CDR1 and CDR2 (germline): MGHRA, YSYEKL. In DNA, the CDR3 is TGCGCCAGCAGCCCCCCCGAATGGAGAGATACGCAGTATTTT. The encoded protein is CASSPPEWRDTQYF.

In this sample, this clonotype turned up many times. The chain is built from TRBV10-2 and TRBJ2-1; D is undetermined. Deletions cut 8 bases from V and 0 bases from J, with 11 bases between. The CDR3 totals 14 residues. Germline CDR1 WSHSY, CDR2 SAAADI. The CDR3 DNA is TGCGCCAGCTCTTTGGCCCTCTCCTACAATGAGCAGTTCTTC. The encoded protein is CASSLALSYNEQFF.

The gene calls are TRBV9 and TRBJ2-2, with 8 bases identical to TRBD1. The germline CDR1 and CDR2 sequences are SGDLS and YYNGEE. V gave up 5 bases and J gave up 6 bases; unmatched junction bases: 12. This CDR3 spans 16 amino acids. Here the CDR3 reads CASSPPTGELAGELFF. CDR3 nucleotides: TGTGCCAGCAGTCCTCCGACAGGGGAATTAGCCGGGGAGCTGTTTTTT.

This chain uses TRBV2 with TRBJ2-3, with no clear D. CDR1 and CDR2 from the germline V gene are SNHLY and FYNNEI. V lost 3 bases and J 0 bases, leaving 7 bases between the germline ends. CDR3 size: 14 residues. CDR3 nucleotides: TGTGCCAGCAGTGACTATGCTAGCACAGATACGCAGTATTTT. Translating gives CASSDYASTDTQYF.

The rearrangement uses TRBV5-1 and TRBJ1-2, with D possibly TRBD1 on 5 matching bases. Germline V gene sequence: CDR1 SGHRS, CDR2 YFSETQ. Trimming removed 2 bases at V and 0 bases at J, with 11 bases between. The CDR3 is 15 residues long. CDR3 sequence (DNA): TGCGCCAGCAGCTTAACCGACAGTCCTAACTATGGCTACACCTTC. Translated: CASSLTDSPNYGYTF.

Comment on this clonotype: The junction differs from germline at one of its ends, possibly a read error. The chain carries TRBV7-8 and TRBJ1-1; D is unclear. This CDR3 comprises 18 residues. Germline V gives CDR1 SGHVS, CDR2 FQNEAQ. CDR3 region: CVSSHKDPGWAMNTEAFF. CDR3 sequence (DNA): TGTGTCAGCAGCCACAAAGACCCGGGATGGGCCATGAACACTGAAGCTTTCTTT.

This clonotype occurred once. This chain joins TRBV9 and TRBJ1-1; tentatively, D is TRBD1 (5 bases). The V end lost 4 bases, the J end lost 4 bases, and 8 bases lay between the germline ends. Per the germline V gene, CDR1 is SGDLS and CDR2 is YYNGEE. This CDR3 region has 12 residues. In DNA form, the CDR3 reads TGTGCCAGCAGCAGGGGCGGCACTGAAGCTTTCTTT. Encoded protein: CASSRGGTEAFF.

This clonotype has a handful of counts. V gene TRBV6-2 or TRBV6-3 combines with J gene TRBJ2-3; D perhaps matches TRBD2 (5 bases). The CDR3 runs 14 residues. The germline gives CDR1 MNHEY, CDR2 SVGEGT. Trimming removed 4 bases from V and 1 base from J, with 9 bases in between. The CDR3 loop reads CASSSAEGTDTQYF. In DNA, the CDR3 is TGTGCCAGCAGTTCTGCGGAGGGCACAGATACGCAGTATTTT.

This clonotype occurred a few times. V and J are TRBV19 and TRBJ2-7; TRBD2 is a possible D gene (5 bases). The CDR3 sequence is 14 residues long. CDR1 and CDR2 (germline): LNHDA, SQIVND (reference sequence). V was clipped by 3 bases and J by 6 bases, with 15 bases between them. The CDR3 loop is CASSIGTTSTEQYF. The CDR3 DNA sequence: TGTGCCAGTAGTATTGGTACAACTAGTACCGAGCAGTACTTC.

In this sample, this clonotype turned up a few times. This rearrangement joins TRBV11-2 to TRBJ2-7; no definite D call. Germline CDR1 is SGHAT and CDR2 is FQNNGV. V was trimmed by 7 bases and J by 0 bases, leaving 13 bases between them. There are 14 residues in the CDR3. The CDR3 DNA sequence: TGTGCCAGCACCTACCAGGACGGCTCCTACGAGCAGTACTTC. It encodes CASTYQDGSYEQYF.